The next 21 T cell receptor beta chains were all read from a single sample in a study of cytomegalovirus exposure and HLA in healthy donors. TCRdb keeps only in-frame clones here, not all; method: immunoSEQ multiplex PCR. Among tens of thousands of clones listed, 84% were seen once. Sequenced material: PBMCs. The receptor set was obtained from a woman aged 18-30 years in good health and CMV-seropositive.

This clone was observed a handful of times. The chain is built from TRBV28 and TRBJ1-6, with 9 bases identical to TRBD1. Germline V gene sequence: CDR1 MDHEN, CDR2 SYDVKM. With V trimmed by 6 bases and J by 8 bases, 5 bases remained unmatched. The CDR3 spans 14 residues. CDR3 sequence (DNA): TGTGCCAGCAGCCTCGGACAGGGGCATTCACCCCTCCACTTT. It yields the protein CASSLGQGHSPLHF.

The V call is TRBV5-1, the J call TRBJ2-3; 10 bases are a match to TRBD2. Germline-derived CDR1 and CDR2 are SGHRS and YFSETQ. With V trimmed by 3 bases and J by 5 bases, 9 bases remained unmatched. This CDR3 region has 16 residues. In DNA form, the CDR3 reads TGCGCCAGCAGCTGGCAAGTAGCGGGGGGCGTAGATACGCAGTATTTT. This encodes CASSWQVAGGVDTQYF. Variable domain in full (rest from reference TRBV5-1 and TRBJ2-3): KAGVTQTPRYLIKTRGQQVTLSCSPISGHRSVSWYQQTPGQGLQFLFEYFSETQRNKGNFPGRFSGRQFSNSRSEMNVSTLELGDSALYLCASSWQVAGGVDTQYFGPGTRLTVL.

The chain uses TRBV9 and TRBJ2-5, with 10 bases that match TRBD2. Germline loops: CDR1 SGDLS, CDR2 YYNGEE. After removal of 7 bases from V and 2 bases from J, the junction contained 11 bases not matched to a gene. The CDR3 spans 16 residues. Here the CDR3 reads CASGRGVAGGQETQYF. In nucleotides, the CDR3 is TGTGCCAGCGGACGAGGAGTAGCGGGGGGTCAAGAGACCCAGTACTTC.

V and J are TRBV28 and TRBJ2-7; 7 bases match TRBD1. V trimming: 1 base; J trimming: 2 bases; junction bases outside the gene matches: 5. Looked up from germline, CDR1 is MDHEN and CDR2 is SYDVKM. CDR3 length equals 15 residues. In nucleotides, the CDR3 is TGTGCCAGCAGTTTATCAGACAGGGCGCCCTACGAGCAGTACTTC. Residues: CASSLSDRAPYEQYF.

The chain couples TRBV9 to TRBJ2-7, with D unresolved. CDR1 and CDR2 from the germline V gene are SGDLS and YYNGEE. CDR3 length equals 13 residues. The V gene lost 0 bases and the J gene lost 2 bases, with 6 bases spanning the gap. CDR3 nucleotide sequence: TGTGCCAGCAGCGTAGCTTCCCCCTACGAGCAGTACTTC. Translating it yields CASSVASPYEQYF.

The rearrangement uses TRBV6-5 and TRBJ2-7; TRBD1 aligns across 10 bases. The CDR3 totals 15 residues. The germline CDR1 and CDR2 sequences are MNHEY and SVGAGI. Unmatched junction bases numbered 3, after V lost 0 bases and J lost 4 bases. The CDR3 nucleotides read TGTGCCAGCAGTTACTCGACAGGGGGCGCGTACGAGCAGTACTTC. Protein sequence: CASSYSTGGAYEQYF.

There are a few counts of this clone. The chain employs TRBV30 and TRBJ2-2; a possible D gene is TRBD1 (6 bases). CDR3 size: 15 residues. Trimming left V 2 bases short and J 2 bases short, with 12 bases between. The germline CDR1 and CDR2 sequences are GTSNPN and SVGIG (reference sequence). CDR3 bases: TGTGCCTGGAGTTCCGGGACACCTAACACCGGGGAGCTGTTTTTT. This sequence encodes CAWSSGTPNTGELFF.

The chain combines TRBV7-2 with TRBJ1-5; possibly TRBD1 for D (6 bases). The CDR3 is made up of 15 amino acids. The germline V gene encodes CDR1 SGHTA and CDR2 FQGNSA. V lost 1 base and J 9 bases, leaving 16 bases between the germline ends. The CDR3 loop reads CASSLVTGIGGPQHF. As DNA, the CDR3 is TGTGCCAGCAGCTTAGTTACAGGGATTGGTGGGCCCCAGCATTTT.

The rearrangement uses TRBV30 and TRBJ1-5; unclear D gene. The CDR3 consists of 15 residues. CDR1 is GTSNPN, CDR2 SVGIG, per germline (reference sequence). V lost 1 base and J 7 bases, leaving 17 bases between the germline ends. CDR3 coding DNA: TGTGCCTGGAGTGATAGAGGGAAGGCAAACCAGCCCCAGCATTTT. Encoded protein: CAWSDRGKANQPQHF.

This clone appeared a few times. CDR3 sequence (DNA): TGTGCCAGCAGTGATATACCGACCTGGGGCGGTTCACCCCTCCACTTT. Its protein product is CASSDIPTWGGSPLHF. The chain recombines TRBV2 with TRBJ1-6; maybe TRBD1 (5 bases). Germline values: CDR1 SNHLY, CDR2 FYNNEI. Trimming stripped 3 bases from V and 9 bases from J, with 18 bases between. This CDR3 region has 16 residues.

The CDR3: CASSIGLAGYEQYF. The CDR3 coding sequence is TGTGCCAGTAGTATAGGTCTAGCGGGGTACGAGCAGTACTTC. This chain links TRBV19 with TRBJ2-7, with TRBD2 identical over 9 bases. The germline CDR1 and CDR2 sequences are LNHDA and SQIVND (reference sequence). V gave up 1 base and J gave up 4 bases; unmatched junction bases: 2. This CDR3 has 14 residues.

The V and J genes are TRBV2 and TRBJ2-3; the match to TRBD2 covers 13 bases. CDR1 and CDR2 (germline): SNHLY, FYNNEI. After removal of 6 bases from V and 5 bases from J, the junction contained 8 bases not matched to a gene. The CDR3 is made up of 16 amino acids. The CDR3 DNA reads as TGTGCCAGCAGACCGGGACTAGCGGGGCCGGGAGATACGCAGTATTTT. Its translation: CASRPGLAGPGDTQYF.

The chain joins TRBV5-8 to TRBJ1-5, with a weak D call TRBD1 (5 bases). This CDR3 is 16 amino acids long. The ends were cut back, 0 bases at V and 4 bases at J, with 14 bases in the middle. Per germline, CDR1 SGHTS and CDR2 YDEGEE. The CDR3 bases are TGTGCCAGCAGCTTGGGCACGCAGGGTTTTAATCAGCCCCAGCATTTT. Its protein is CASSLGTQGFNQPQHF.

The J gene is TRBJ2-1, the V gene TRBV6-5, with a possible D match to TRBD1 (7 bases). The CDR3 extends over 14 amino acids. Germline-derived CDR1 and CDR2 are MNHEY and SVGAGI. Between the trimmed V and J ends, which lost 8 bases and 3 bases, there was a span of 14 bases. The CDR3 region has the DNA TGTGCCAGCCGGAGGGACAGACTCTACAATGAGCAGTTCTTC. It encodes CASRRDRLYNEQFF.

The rearrangement links TRBV19 to TRBJ2-5; 10 nucleotides align to TRBD2. The CDR3 has 16 residues. Germline V CDR1 and CDR2: LNHDA, SQIVND (reference sequence). V lost 5 bases to trimming and J lost 1 base; unmatched junction nucleotides: 7. CDR3 bases: TGTGCCAGTAGTCAGGTACTAGCGGGGCTCCAAGAGACCCAGTACTTC. Protein: CASSQVLAGLQETQYF.

J is TRBJ2-7 and V is TRBV5-4; no clear D. The germline V and J ends were trimmed by 2 bases and 5 bases, with 14 bases remaining between them. This CDR3 region has 14 residues. CDR1 is SGHNT, CDR2 YYREEE, per germline (reference sequence). CDR3 bases: TGTGCCAGCAGCTTATCTGACCGGGTAAACGAGCAGTACTTC. It encodes CASSLSDRVNEQYF.

This sequence joins TRBV25-1 and TRBJ2-2; 12 bases line up with TRBD1. CDR3 length equals 17 residues. Germline V gene sequence: CDR1 MGHDK, CDR2 SYGVNS. The ends lost 5 bases at V and 5 bases at J; junction bases unmatched: 9. The CDR3 DNA reads TGTGCCAGCAGTCCAAATCCGGGACAGGGGGCGACCGGGGAGCTGTTTTTT. Its protein product is CASSPNPGQGATGELFF.

The chain links TRBV5-1 to TRBJ1-4; the D gene is possibly TRBD1 (6 bases). The V end was cut by 5 bases, the J end by 7 bases, with 21 bases between. This CDR3 has 16 residues. Germline CDR1 is SGHRS and CDR2 is YFSETQ. CDR3 sequence reads: CASRPIYQGMVEKLFF. The CDR3 coding sequence is TGCGCCAGCAGGCCTATATATCAGGGGATGGTTGAAAAACTGTTTTTT. Complete variable domain (other parts from reference TRBV5-1 and TRBJ1-4): KAGVTQTPRYLIKTRGQQVTLSCSPISGHRSVSWYQQTPGQGLQFLFEYFSETQRNKGNFPGRFSGRQFSNSRSEMNVSTLELGDSALYLCASRPIYQGMVEKLFFGSGTQLSVL.

This clone was detected only a few times. A junction boundary mismatches the germline segment, possibly from a read error. The J gene is TRBJ1-6, the V gene TRBV2; tentative D call: TRBD1 (5 bases). The CDR3 is 10 residues long. Germline V gives CDR1 SNHLY, CDR2 FYNNEI. The CDR3 sequence: CASNRQPPSF. In DNA, the CDR3 is TGTGCCAGCAATAGACAGCCCCCAAGCTTT.

The chain uses TRBV30 and TRBJ2-3, with 10 bases identical to TRBD2. This CDR3 region has 15 residues. Looked up from germline, CDR1 is GTSNPN and CDR2 is SVGIG (reference sequence). Germline trimming cut 3 bases from V and 8 bases from J; bases unmatched to any gene: 11. The CDR3 protein is CAWSELERGGATQYF. Here the CDR3 DNA reads TGTGCCTGGAGCGAACTCGAGCGGGGGGGCGCTACGCAGTATTTT.

The chain recombines TRBV7-6 with TRBJ1-4; perhaps TRBD1 as D (6 bases). V was shortened by 0 bases and J by 3 bases, with 14 bases between the two germline ends. Germline CDR1 SGHVS, CDR2 FNYEAQ. The CDR3 extends over 17 amino acids. The CDR3 sequence: CASSLAPTGNANEKLFF. The CDR3 DNA is TGTGCCAGCAGCTTAGCGCCAACAGGGAATGCTAATGAAAAACTGTTTTTT. Filled out from reference TRBV7-6 and TRBJ1-4, the complete variable domain reads GAGVSQSPRYKVTKRGQDVALRCDPISGHVSLYWYRQALGQGPEFLTYFNYEAQQDKSGLPNDRFSAERPEGSISTLTIQRTEQRDSAMYRCASSLAPTGNANEKLFFGSGTQLSVL.